The table lists the clone carrying this TCR beta chain with a count of one. Its antigen is as yet unknown. The method was immunoSEQ multiplex PCR; TCRdb's version includes in-frame clones alone and lacks a portion of them. The data contain some 110,000 clones, approximately 89% of them singletons. The data derive from a study of T cell responses to AZD1222 COVID-19 vaccine. Whole-study results and caveats: Regions left unmutated in variants are reportedly the target of nearly half of spike-specific TCRs. Increases in Spike-specific TCR breadth and depth were seen after two AZD1222 doses. Clonal diversity was possibly underestimated; the donors were predominantly white British and more often female.

Trimming removed 0 bases from V and 4 bases from J; junction bases left unmatched: 6. There are 15 residues in the CDR3. The germline V gene encodes CDR1 LNHNV and CDR2 YYDKDF (reference sequence). V is TRBV15 and J is TRBJ2-7, with 7 bases aligning to TRBD2. The TCR was taken from an adult in good health. The specimen comprised peripheral blood, sampled on day 0 of AZD1222 vaccination. For the CDR3, the DNA is TGTGCCACCAGCAGAGATTCGCGCGGGAGTTACGAGCAGTACTTC. It yields the protein CATSRDSRGSYEQYF.